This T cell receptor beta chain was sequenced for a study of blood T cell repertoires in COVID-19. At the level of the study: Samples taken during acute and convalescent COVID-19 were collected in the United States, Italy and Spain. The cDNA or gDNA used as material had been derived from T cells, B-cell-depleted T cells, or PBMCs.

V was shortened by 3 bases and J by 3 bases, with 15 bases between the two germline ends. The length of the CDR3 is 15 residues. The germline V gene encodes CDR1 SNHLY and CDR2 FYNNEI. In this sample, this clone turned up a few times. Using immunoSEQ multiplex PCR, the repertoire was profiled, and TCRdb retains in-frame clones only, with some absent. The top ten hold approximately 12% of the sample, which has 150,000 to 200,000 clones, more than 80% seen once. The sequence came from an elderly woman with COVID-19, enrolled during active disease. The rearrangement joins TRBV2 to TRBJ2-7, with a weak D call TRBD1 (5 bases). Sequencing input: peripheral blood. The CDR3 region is CASSDFLTGNYEQYF. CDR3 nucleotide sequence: TGTGCCAGCAGTGATTTCCTTACAGGAAACTACGAGCAGTACTTC.